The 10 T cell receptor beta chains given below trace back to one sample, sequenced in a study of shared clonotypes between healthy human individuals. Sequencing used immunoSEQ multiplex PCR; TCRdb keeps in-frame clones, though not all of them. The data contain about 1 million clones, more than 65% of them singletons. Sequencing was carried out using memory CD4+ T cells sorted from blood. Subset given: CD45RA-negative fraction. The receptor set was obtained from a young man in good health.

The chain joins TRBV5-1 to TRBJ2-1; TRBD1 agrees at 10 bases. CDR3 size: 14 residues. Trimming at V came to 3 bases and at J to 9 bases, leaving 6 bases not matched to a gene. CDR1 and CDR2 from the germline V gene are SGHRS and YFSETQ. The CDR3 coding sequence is TGCGCCAGCAGCTCCCGACAGGGGGCGGCTGAGCAGTTCTTC. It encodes CASSSRQGAAEQFF.

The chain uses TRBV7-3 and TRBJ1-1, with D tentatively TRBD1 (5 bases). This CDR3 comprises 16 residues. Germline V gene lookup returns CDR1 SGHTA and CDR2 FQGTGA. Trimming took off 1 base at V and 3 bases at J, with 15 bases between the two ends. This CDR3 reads CASSLNGAGRDTEAFF. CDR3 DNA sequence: TGTGCCAGCAGCTTAAATGGGGCGGGCAGGGACACTGAAGCTTTCTTT.

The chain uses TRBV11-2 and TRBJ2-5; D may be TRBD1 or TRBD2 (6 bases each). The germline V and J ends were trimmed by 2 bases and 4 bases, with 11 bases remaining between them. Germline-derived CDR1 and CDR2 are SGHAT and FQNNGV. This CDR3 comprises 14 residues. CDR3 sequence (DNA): TGTGCCAGCAGCTTATTTGGAGGGGGAGAGACCCAGTACTTC. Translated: CASSLFGGGETQYF.

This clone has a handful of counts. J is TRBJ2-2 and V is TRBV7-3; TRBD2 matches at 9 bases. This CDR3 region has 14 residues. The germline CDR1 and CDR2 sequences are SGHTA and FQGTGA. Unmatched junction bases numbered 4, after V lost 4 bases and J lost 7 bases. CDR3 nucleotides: TGTGCCAGCAGCTCCCAGCGGGGGGACGGGGAGCTGTTTTTT. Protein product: CASSSQRGDGELFF.

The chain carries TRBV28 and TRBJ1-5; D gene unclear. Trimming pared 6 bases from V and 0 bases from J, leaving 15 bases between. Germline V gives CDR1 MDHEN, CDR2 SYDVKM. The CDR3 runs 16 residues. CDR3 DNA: TGTGCCAGCAGATCCTTTACCAAAGATAGCAATCAGCCCCAGCATTTT. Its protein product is CASRSFTKDSNQPQHF.

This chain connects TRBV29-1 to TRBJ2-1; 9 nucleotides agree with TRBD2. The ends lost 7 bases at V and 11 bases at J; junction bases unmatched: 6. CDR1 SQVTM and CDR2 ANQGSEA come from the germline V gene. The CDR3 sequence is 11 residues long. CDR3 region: CSAGTSPQQFF. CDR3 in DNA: TGCAGCGCTGGGACTAGCCCTCAGCAGTTCTTC.

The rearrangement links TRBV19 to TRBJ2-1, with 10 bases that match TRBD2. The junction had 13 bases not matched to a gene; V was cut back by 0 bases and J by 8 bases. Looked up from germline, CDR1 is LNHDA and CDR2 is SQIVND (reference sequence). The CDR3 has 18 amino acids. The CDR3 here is CASSIEGRWVAGGYEQFF. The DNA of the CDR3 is TGTGCCAGTAGTATAGAAGGCCGGTGGGTAGCGGGAGGATATGAGCAGTTCTTC.

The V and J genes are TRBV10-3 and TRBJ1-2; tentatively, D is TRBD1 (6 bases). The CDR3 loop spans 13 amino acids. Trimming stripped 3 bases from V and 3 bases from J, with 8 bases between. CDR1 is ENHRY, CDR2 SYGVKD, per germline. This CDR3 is CAISDRQDYGYTF. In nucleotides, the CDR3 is TGTGCCATCAGTGATAGACAGGACTATGGCTACACCTTC.

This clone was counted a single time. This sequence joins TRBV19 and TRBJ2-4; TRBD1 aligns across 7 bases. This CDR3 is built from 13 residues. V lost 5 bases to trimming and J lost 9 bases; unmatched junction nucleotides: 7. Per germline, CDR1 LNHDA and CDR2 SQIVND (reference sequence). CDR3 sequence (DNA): TGTGCCAGTAGTGGCGTGAACAGGGGCATTCAGTACTTC. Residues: CASSGVNRGIQYF.

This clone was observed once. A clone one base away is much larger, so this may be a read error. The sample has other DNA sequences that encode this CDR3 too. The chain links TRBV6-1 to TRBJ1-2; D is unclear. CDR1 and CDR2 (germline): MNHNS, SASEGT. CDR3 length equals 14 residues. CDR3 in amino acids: CASRMTVTNYGYTF. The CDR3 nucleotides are TGTGCTAGCAGGATGACCGTGACCAACTATGGCTACACCTTC.